The T cell receptor (beta chain) under discussion was sequenced for a study of blood T cells in healthy people across ages. Roughly 10 milliliters of peripheral blood were drawn from each donor into EDTA-treated tubes. In this sample, this clonotype turned up a few times. The antigen is undetermined. For the second PCR, which ran for about 7 to 11 cycles, a sample-barcoded 5' primer and a J-beta primer mix were used. TCRdb re-derived calls from the 5' RACE reads in MiXCR, one entry per CDR3 protein. Here the sample spans about 1,500,000 distinct CDR3 sequences, 25% to 30% being singletons. Study results and caveats: Among T cells, TCR beta diversity per million cells dropped roughly linearly as age rose.

This TCR was recovered from a woman aged 25 to 39 in good health. Specimen: blood.

CDR3 region: CASSGGRGEQETQYF. The CDR3, as DNA: TGTGCCAGCAGTGGAGGTCGGGGAGAGCAAGAGACCCAGTACTTC. The chain employs TRBV2 and TRBJ2-4, with TRBD2 as a possible D gene (5 bases). Judging by the DNA end, TRBJ2-5 fits better; the J call may be wrong. Germline V gene sequence: CDR1 SNHLY, CDR2 FYNNEI. CDR3 size: 15 residues.